These 9 T cell receptor beta chains came from one sample sequenced in a study of cytomegalovirus exposure and HLA in healthy donors. Primers for the PCR totalled 60 Vbeta and 13 Jbeta. Assay used: immunoSEQ multiplex PCR; TCRdb lists only in-frame clones, some missing. This sample contains roughly 76,000 clones. Sequencing was performed on PBMCs. Receptors originate from a female donor in good health and CMV-seropositive.

Details on this clone: The same CDR3 also results from other DNA sequences found in this sample. The V call is TRBV6-1, the J call TRBJ2-7, with D perhaps TRBD2 (6 bases). The V and J ends lost 1 base and 2 bases respectively, with 12 bases between them. CDR1 is MNHNS and CDR2 is SASEGT in the germline V gene. The CDR3 is 15 residues long. This chain's CDR3 is CASSEERTGAYEQYF. The CDR3 nucleotides are TGTGCCAGCAGTGAAGAGAGAACGGGAGCCTACGAGCAGTACTTC.

The chain recombines TRBV30 with TRBJ2-7, with TRBD2 identical over 7 bases. The CDR3 has 15 residues. Germline CDR1 is GTSNPN and CDR2 is SVGIG (reference sequence). The V segment lost 3 bases and the J segment 1 base; nucleotides outside the gene matches: 9. CDR3 sequence: CAWRLAGRNSYEQYF. CDR3 coding DNA: TGTGCCTGGAGGCTTGCCGGGAGGAATTCCTACGAGCAGTACTTC. Supplemented by reference TRBV30 and TRBJ2-7, the full variable domain reads SQTIHQWPATLVQPVGSPLSLECTVEGTSNPNLYWYRQAAGRGLQLLFYSVGIGQISSEVPQNLSASRPQDRQFILSSKKLLLSDSGFYLCAWRLAGRNSYEQYFGPGTRLTVT.

The chain links TRBV23-1 to TRBJ2-7; a possible D gene is TRBD1 (6 bases). TRBV23-1 is noted as an ORF with a role that remains uncertain. This CDR3 is 13 amino acids long. Trimming removed 6 bases from V and 3 bases from J, with 12 bases in between. The CDR3 DNA reads TGCGCCAGCAGCCCGGGACACTGCTACGAGCAGTACTTC. It is translated as CASSPGHCYEQYF.

The chain carries TRBV6-5 and TRBJ2-7; TRBD1 matches 8 bases. J lost 5 bases, V lost 6 bases, and 9 bases had no gene match. The germline gives CDR1 MNHEY, CDR2 SVGAGI. The CDR3 runs to 14 residues. CDR3 nucleotide sequence: TGTGCCAGCAGCGCCTCGACAGGGGTCCACGAGCAGTACTTC. It is translated as CASSASTGVHEQYF.

The genes are TRBV10-3 and TRBJ1-3, with D perhaps matching TRBD1 (5 bases). The ends were cut back, 4 bases at V and 0 bases at J, with 10 bases in the middle. Germline assignment: CDR1 ENHRY and CDR2 SYGVKD. The CDR3 totals 15 residues. The CDR3 loop is CAISVDRRSGNTIYF. The CDR3 DNA reads TGTGCCATCAGTGTAGACAGACGCTCTGGAAACACCATATATTTT.

This chain uses TRBV6-6 with TRBJ1-1, with D maybe TRBD1 (5 bases). Germline-derived CDR1 and CDR2 are MNHNY and SVGAGI (reference sequence). V was trimmed by 6 bases and J by 1 base, leaving 18 bases between them. The CDR3 totals 16 residues. In DNA form, the CDR3 reads TGTGCCAGCAGGCCGCCCTTGGACACGACGAACACTGAAGCTTTCTTT. Translated: CASRPPLDTTNTEAFF.

V is TRBV5-1 and J is TRBJ2-3, with 7 bases lining up with TRBD1. Germline lookup yields CDR1 SGHRS and CDR2 YFSETQ. V gave up 1 base and J gave up 2 bases; unmatched junction bases: 7. CDR3 length: 16 amino acids. The CDR3 here is CASSLLGGSDTDTQYF. In nucleotides, the CDR3 is TGCGCCAGCAGCTTGCTAGGGGGCTCTGACACAGATACGCAGTATTTT. Drawing the rest from reference TRBV5-1 and TRBJ2-3, the complete variable domain is KAGVTQTPRYLIKTRGQQVTLSCSPISGHRSVSWYQQTPGQGLQFLFEYFSETQRNKGNFPGRFSGRQFSNSRSEMNVSTLELGDSALYLCASSLLGGSDTDTQYFGPGTRLTVL.

The V gene is TRBV6-5, the J gene TRBJ1-1; D is unclear. CDR3 length: 13 residues. V lost 2 bases, J lost 4 bases, and 8 bases lay in between. The germline CDR1 and CDR2 sequences are MNHEY and SVGAGI. This CDR3 is CASSYRGTTEAFF. CDR3 DNA: TGTGCCAGCAGTTACCGGGGAACCACTGAAGCTTTCTTT.

This rearrangement joins TRBV2 to TRBJ2-3; weak D call: TRBD1 (5 bases). Germline V gene sequence: CDR1 SNHLY, CDR2 FYNNEI. V was clipped by 5 bases and J by 0 bases, with 15 bases between them. CDR3 size: 16 residues. CDR3 nucleotide sequence: TGTGCCAGCAGTAAGCAGGGTTTCTCTAGCACAGATACGCAGTATTTT. Its protein is CASSKQGFSSTDTQYF.